This TCR beta chain was recorded in a study of T cells in Graves' hyperthyroidism and ophthalmopathy. The TCR beta CDR3 regions underwent amplification using RNA transcripts as the source. Primed by the HTBI set, a first-round RT-PCR was run on the TCR CDR3. TCRdb recomputed calls from the multiplex PCR reads with MiXCR, one row per CDR3 protein. The sample holds approximately 510,000 distinct CDR3 sequences, around 43% seen once. The V and J ends lost 4 bases and 4 bases respectively, with 7 bases between them. Per the germline V gene, CDR1 is SGHTA and CDR2 is FQGTGA. This CDR3 contains 12 residues. Diagnoses rested on clinical symptoms, serum thyroxine and TRAb, thyroid ultrasound and orbital computed tomography. Regarding this clonotype: Its antigen is currently unknown.

General study findings and limits: A model built on 13 V-J features separated ophthalmopathy from stable hyperthyroidism. Expanded thyroid clonotypes (above 0.001) were mostly also found in blood. The model anticipated ophthalmopathy a median approximately 6.5 months pre-onset.

The receptor comes from an adult woman with Graves' disease, either hyperthyroidism or ophthalmopathy (not recorded which). The V and J genes are TRBV7-3 and TRBJ1-1; D gene unclear. Input material: peripheral blood or thyroid tissue (not recorded which). CDR3 DNA: TGTGCCAGCAGCTCCCAAACCACTGAAGCTTTCTTT. Its translation: CASSSQTTEAFF.